This is a list of T cell receptor beta chains from one sample in a study of OX40 agonist ivuxolimab in advanced cancers. Only in-frame clones appear in the TCRdb table, and some are missing; sequencing was by immunoSEQ multiplex PCR. The sample has 100,000 to 150,000 clones; around 90% are singletons. The sequencing used CD4+ or CD8+ T cells sorted from blood, collected in a trial of the OX40 agonist ivuxolimab. The origin of the receptors is an adult with an advanced solid tumor such as melanoma, head and neck, liver or kidney cancer. CDR3s include the opening cysteine and the closing phenylalanine or tryptophan. The D gene is left open where the match is weak. Size tells how often a clone was seen (once, few, many) or the class of an expanded clone, and some rows leave it out.

j_call clone_size d_call v_call cdr3_nt cdr3_aa
TRBJ1-1 once - TRBV19 TGTGCCAGTAGTATCACTGGGCGGCCCCCGACTGAAGCTTTCTTT CASSITGRPPTEAFF
TRBJ1-1 - - TRBV5-5 TGTGCCAGCAGCAACCCGAGGAGGGAAACTGAAGCTTTCTTT CASSNPRRETEAFF
TRBJ1-6 once TRBD1 TRBV2 TGTGCCAGCAGTGGTAGGGACAGTAATTCACCCCTCCACTTT CASSGRDSNSPLHF
TRBJ2-1 - TRBD2 TRBV11-3 TGTGCCAGCAGCCCTTATAGCGGGAGTATATCTAATGAGCAGTTCTTC CASSPYSGSISNEQFF
TRBJ2-6 - - TRBV30 TGTGCCTGGAGTGACAGGATGTACTCTGGGGCCAACGTCCTGACTTTC CAWSDRMYSGANVLTF
TRBJ2-5 - TRBD2 TRBV9 TGTGCCAGCAGCGTACCTTCTAGCGGGAGAGGTAAAGAGACCCAGTACTTC CASSVPSSGRGKETQYF
TRBJ2-7 - TRBD2 TRBV5-6 TGTGCCAGCAGCTTGCCCGGACTAGCGGGAGCCTACGAGCAGTACTTC CASSLPGLAGAYEQYF
TRBJ2-7 - TRBD2 TRBV11-2 TGTGCCAGCAGCCAGGGACTAGCGGGAGTCTCCTACGAGCAGTACTTC CASSQGLAGVSYEQYF
TRBJ2-1 - TRBD2 TRBV4-3 TGCGCCAGCAGCCAAGCCGGGGGGAGCGGGAATGAGCAGTTCTTC CASSQAGGSGNEQFF
TRBJ2-3 - - TRBV2 TGTGCCAGCGGCGGGGACACAGATACGCAGTATTTT CASGGDTDTQYF
TRBJ1-2 - TRBD1 TRBV4-2 TGTGCCAGCAGCCAAGATTCGACAGGGCGGAGGGATGGCTACACCTTC CASSQDSTGRRDGYTF
TRBJ2-2 - TRBD1 TRBV5-1 TGCGCCAGCAGATCTGGGACAGGGTTGTTTAACGGGGAGCTGTTTTTT CASRSGTGLFNGELFF
TRBJ2-3 - - TRBV15 TGTGCCACCAGCGGAGAAGGGACACCCAATACGCAGTATTTT CATSGEGTPNTQYF
TRBJ1-5 - TRBD1 TRBV6-1 TGTGCCGGGGGACAGGTTCGCAATCAGCCCCAGCATTTT CAGGQVRNQPQHF
TRBJ1-5 - - TRBV18 TGTGCCAGCTCAAGGACAGAAAATCAGCCCCAGCATTTT CASSRTENQPQHF
TRBJ2-4 - - TRBV10-2 TGCGCCAGCAGTTCACTAAGCATTCAGTACTTC CASSSLSIQYF
TRBJ1-1 - - TRBV5-1 TGCGCCAGCAGCCCGGCTGAAGGGCGCACTGAAGCTTTCTTT CASSPAEGRTEAFF
TRBJ2-3 - TRBD2 TRBV4-2 TGTGCCAGCAGCCAAGCTCTAGCGGGGACAGATACGCAGTATTTT CASSQALAGTDTQYF
TRBJ1-4 - - TRBV15 TGTGCCACCAGTAAACGGGACGATAATGAAAAACTGTTTTTT CATSKRDDNEKLFF
TRBJ2-1 once TRBD2 TRBV19 TGTGCCAGTGGCACTAGCGGGAACAATGAGCAGTTCTTC CASGTSGNNEQFF
TRBJ2-3 - TRBD2 TRBV15 TGTGCCACCAGCAGCGCCCTAGCGGGAGGGCCAGATACGCAGTATTTT CATSSALAGGPDTQYF
TRBJ2-7 - - TRBV5-4 TGTGCCAGCAGCTTGGCGAGTACTCCCCTCGAGCAGTACTTC CASSLASTPLEQYF
TRBJ2-5 - - TRBV27 TGTGCCAGCAGTCCCCAGGGCCCCGAAGAGACCCAGTACTTC CASSPQGPEETQYF
TRBJ2-7 - TRBD1 TRBV12-5 TGTGCTAGTGAACCCGGGACAGGCGGCGAGCAGTACTTC CASEPGTGGEQYF
TRBJ2-1 once TRBD2 TRBV9 TGTGCCAGCAGCGTAGAACCAGCGGGAGGTTCGCGTGAGCAGTTCTTC CASSVEPAGGSREQFF
TRBJ2-7 - - TRBV19 TGTGCCAGTAGTCACCCCCAGGGCTACGAGCAGTACTTC CASSHPQGYEQYF
TRBJ1-2 - - TRBV5-6 TGTGCCAGCAGCTGGAGGGGCTGGGGGAACTATGGCTACACCTTC CASSWRGWGNYGYTF
TRBJ2-1 - TRBD2 TRBV11-3 TGTGCCAGCAGCCGAAATAGCGGGAGCTGGAATGAGCAGTTCTTC CASSRNSGSWNEQFF
TRBJ2-7 - - TRBV28 TGTGCCAGCAGGGGGGTGGGTGGTAGCTCCTACGAGCAGTACTTC CASRGVGGSSYEQYF
TRBJ1-2 - - TRBV18 TGTGCCAGCTCACTGCAGCGGGGGGGCGACTATGGCTACACCTTC CASSLQRGGDYGYTF
TRBJ1-1 - TRBD1 TRBV6-5 TGTGCCAGCAAGGACAGGGACAACACTGAAGCTTTCTTT CASKDRDNTEAFF
TRBJ2-1 - TRBD2 TRBV7-3 TGTGCCAGCAGCCCTGGACTAGCGGCTTACAATGAGCAGTTCTTC CASSPGLAAYNEQFF
TRBJ1-1 - TRBD1 TRBV5-1 TGCGCCAGCAGCTTGGGGACAGGGGGGACGAACACTGAAGCTTTCTTT CASSLGTGGTNTEAFF
TRBJ2-7 - TRBD1 TRBV4-1 TGCGCCAGCAGCCAACGGCACCCCGGGACAGGGCCCCACGAGCAGTACTTC CASSQRHPGTGPHEQYF
TRBJ2-7 - - TRBV18 TGTGCCAGCTCCCCAGACGTCTACGAGCAGTACTTC CASSPDVYEQYF
TRBJ2-2 - - TRBV25-1 TGTGCCAGCAGTAGGGAGATATCAACAACCGGGGAGCTGTTTTTT CASSREISTTGELFF
TRBJ1-5 - - TRBV19 TGTGCCAGTAGGACACAGTATAGCAATCAGCCCCAGCATTTT CASRTQYSNQPQHF
TRBJ2-3 once TRBD2 TRBV5-4 TGTGCCAGCAGCCCGGCCGTAGCGGGCCCGAGCACAGATACGCAGTATTTT CASSPAVAGPSTDTQYF
TRBJ2-7 - TRBD2 TRBV5-1 TGCGCCAGCAGCTTGGCCCCTAGCGGCTACGAGCAGTACTTC CASSLAPSGYEQYF
TRBJ2-5 once - TRBV4-3 TGCGCCAGCAGCCAAGATTCGGGCAGGGAAGAGACCCAGTACTTC CASSQDSGREETQYF
TRBJ2-7 - - TRBV15 TGTGCCACCAGCAGAGATCGCCCTGGGACCCTCTCATACGAGCAGTACTTC CATSRDRPGTLSYEQYF
TRBJ1-3 - - TRBV29-1 TGCAGCGTTGATCGGGATTCGGACACCATATATTTT CSVDRDSDTIYF
TRBJ2-5 - TRBD1 TRBV28 TGTGCCAGCAGTTTACCGGGACAGCAAGAGACCCAGTACTTC CASSLPGQQETQYF
TRBJ2-5 once - TRBV18 TGTGCCAGCTCACCACCAAACTCGCAAGAGACCCAGTACTTC CASSPPNSQETQYF
TRBJ2-5 - - TRBV4-1 TGCGCCAGCAGCCAAGAGGGGGGAGATGAGACCCAGTACTTC CASSQEGGDETQYF
TRBJ2-7 - - TRBV7-9 TGTGCCAGCAGCTTAACAGGGAGCTACTACGAGCAGTACTTC CASSLTGSYYEQYF
TRBJ1-1 - TRBD1 TRBV6-5 TGTGCCACCAGGGGGACAGGGGGCACTGAAGCTTTCTTT CATRGTGGTEAFF
TRBJ2-2 - TRBD2 TRBV7-9 TGTGCCAGCAGCGGCGCTGGGACCCGCGGGGGGTCCGGGGAGCTGTTTTTT CASSGAGTRGGSGELFF
TRBJ2-2 - TRBD2 TRBV5-4 TGTGCCAGCAGCCCGACGGCTAGCGGGAGCGACACCGGGGAGCTGTTTTTT CASSPTASGSDTGELFF
TRBJ1-1 - - TRBV5-1 TGCGCCAGCGGTGTAGGGGAGAGTACTGAAGCTTTCTTT CASGVGESTEAFF
TRBJ2-1 - - TRBV21-1 TGTGCCAGCAGCACTCCCTTTAATGAGCAGTTCTTC CASSTPFNEQFF
TRBJ1-3 - - TRBV6-1 TGTGCCAGCATCTGGGCCTCTGGAAACACCATATATTTT CASIWASGNTIYF
TRBJ1-1 - - TRBV7-2 TGTGCCAGCAGTTCCTACGGCGGCCAGACGGTTAACACTGAAGCTTTCTTT CASSSYGGQTVNTEAFF
TRBJ2-7 - TRBD1 TRBV7-3 TGTGCCAGCAGCGCCTGGACAGGGGGGACCCTCATAGAGCAGTACTTC CASSAWTGGTLIEQYF
TRBJ1-5 - - TRBV27 TGTGCCAGCAGGCCCATAATGGCGGGTAGCAATCAGCCCCAGCATTTT CASRPIMAGSNQPQHF
TRBJ2-5 - - TRBV7-2 TGTGCCAGCAGCCTACAGACATCTCAAGAGACCCAGTACTTC CASSLQTSQETQYF
TRBJ2-7 once - TRBV1 TGCACCAGCAGCCAGTTTGAGCACGAGCAGTACTTC CTSSQFEHEQYF
TRBJ1-4 few - TRBV19 TGTGCCAGTAGTTCACTCCGGTGGTCTAATGAAAAACTGTTTTTT CASSSLRWSNEKLFF
TRBJ2-7 once TRBD1 TRBV19 TGTGCCAGTAGCAGGACCGGGACAGGGATTTACGAGCAGTACTTC CASSRTGTGIYEQYF